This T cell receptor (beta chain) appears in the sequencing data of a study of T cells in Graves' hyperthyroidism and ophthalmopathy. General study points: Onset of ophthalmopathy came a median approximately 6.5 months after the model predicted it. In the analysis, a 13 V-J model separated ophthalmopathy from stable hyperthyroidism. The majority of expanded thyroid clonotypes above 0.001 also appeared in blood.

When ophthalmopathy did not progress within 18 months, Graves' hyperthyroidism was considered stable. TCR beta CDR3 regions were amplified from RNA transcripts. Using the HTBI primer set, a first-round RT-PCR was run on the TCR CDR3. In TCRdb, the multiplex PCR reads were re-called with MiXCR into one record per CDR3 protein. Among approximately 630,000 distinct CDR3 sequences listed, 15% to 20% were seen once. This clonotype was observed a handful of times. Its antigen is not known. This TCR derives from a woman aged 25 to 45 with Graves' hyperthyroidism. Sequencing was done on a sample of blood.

The CDR3 sequence: CSDGQGYNEQFF. In DNA, the CDR3 is TGCAGCGACGGACAGGGTTACAATGAGCAGTTCTTC. The chain combines TRBV29-1 with TRBJ2-1; 8 bases are shared with TRBD1. This CDR3 has 12 residues. Germline trimming cut 7 bases from V and 4 bases from J; bases unmatched to any gene: 3. Germline-derived CDR1 and CDR2 are SQVTM and ANQGSEA.